The 26 T cell receptor beta chains below were found in one sample sequenced in a study of blood T cell repertoires in COVID-19. Using immunoSEQ multiplex PCR, the repertoire was profiled, and TCRdb retains in-frame clones only, with some absent. The repertoire has some 100,000 clones, approximately 84% of them found once; the top ten carry roughly 7.3%. Sequences were obtained from peripheral blood. These receptors all come from a man aged 25 to 45 in a cohort sampled during active COVID-19.

This clone was observed once. The V call is TRBV4-1, the J call TRBJ1-4, with D possibly matching TRBD1 (5 bases). The germline V gene encodes CDR1 MGHRA and CDR2 YSYEKL. There are 15 residues in the CDR3. Trimming cost V 4 bases and J 8 bases, with 17 bases left between them. In DNA, the CDR3 is TGCGCCAGCAGCCGGGGACTCGCACGGACCGAAAAACTGTTTTTT. Translated, it gives CASSRGLARTEKLFF.

V and J are TRBV5-1 and TRBJ2-2; 8 bases match TRBD1. V lost 0 bases, J lost 3 bases, and 4 bases stayed unmatched. This CDR3 is built from 16 residues. Germline lookup yields CDR1 SGHRS and CDR2 YFSETQ. CDR3 loop: CASSLDGQGDTGELFF. The CDR3 DNA sequence: TGCGCCAGCAGCTTGGATGGACAGGGCGACACCGGGGAGCTGTTTTTT.

The V and J genes are TRBV5-4 and TRBJ2-7, with 7 bases aligning to TRBD1. With V trimmed by 2 bases and J by 0 bases, 8 bases remained unmatched. CDR3 length: 16 amino acids. CDR1 is SGHNT and CDR2 is YYREEE in the germline V gene (reference sequence). CDR3 DNA: TGTGCCAGCAGCTTTACCCCCGACAGGGACTCCTACGAGCAGTACTTC. Translating it yields CASSFTPDRDSYEQYF.

This sequence joins TRBV3-1 (or the pseudogene TRBV3-2) and TRBJ1-1, with D perhaps matching TRBD1 (6 bases). Between the trimmed V and J ends, which lost 4 bases and 0 bases, there was a span of 18 bases. The CDR3 consists of 17 residues. Germline assignment: CDR1 LGHDT and CDR2 YNNKEL (reference sequence). CDR3 sequence: CASSLRGALSMNTEAFF. The DNA of the CDR3 is TGTGCCAGCAGCCTCCGGGGGGCGTTAAGCATGAACACTGAAGCTTTCTTT.

This sequence joins TRBV7-2 and TRBJ2-5, with a tentative D call TRBD2 (5 bases). The ends were cut back, 2 bases at V and 2 bases at J, with 15 bases in the middle. Per germline, CDR1 SGHTA and CDR2 FQGNSA. The CDR3 covers 16 residues. This CDR3 is CASSLSLLAAQETQYF. The CDR3, as DNA: TGTGCCAGCAGCTTATCACTCCTAGCAGCGCAAGAGACCCAGTACTTC.

As concerns this clone: The sample holds other DNA sequences that translate to the same CDR3. V and J are TRBV7-9 and TRBJ1-2; D may be TRBD1 (6 bases). The V end lost 3 bases, the J end lost 6 bases, and 11 bases lay between the germline ends. Germline assignment: CDR1 SEHNR and CDR2 FQNEAQ (reference sequence). CDR3 size: 13 residues. CDR3 coding DNA: TGTGCCAGCAGCTTTGGGACACAAGATGGCTACACCTTC. It encodes CASSFGTQDGYTF.

The chain has TRBV29-1 and TRBJ1-2; TRBD1 matches at 7 bases. This CDR3 comprises 17 residues. CDR1 and CDR2 from the germline V gene are SQVTM and ANQGSEA. The V segment lost 7 bases and the J segment 0 bases; nucleotides outside the gene matches: 17. CDR3 protein: CSAIDQGQRKTNYGYTF. The CDR3 DNA reads as TGCAGCGCCATTGACCAGGGACAGAGAAAAACTAACTATGGCTACACCTTC. Full variable domain (remainder filled in from reference TRBV29-1 and TRBJ1-2): SAVISQKPSRDICQRGTSLTIQCQVDSQVTMMFWYRQQPGQSLTLIATANQGSEATYESGFVIDKFPISRPNLTFSTLTVSNMSPEDSSIYLCSAIDQGQRKTNYGYTFGSGTRLTVV.

The chain joins TRBV28 to TRBJ1-3; a weak D match, TRBD1 (5 bases). The CDR3 has 12 residues. The germline gives CDR1 MDHEN, CDR2 SYDVKM. Trimming shortened V by 8 bases and J by 6 bases, and 11 bases separated the two germline ends. The DNA of the CDR3 is TGTGCCAGCGGGACTGGTTCAAACACCATATATTTT. This gives the protein CASGTGSNTIYF. Full variable domain (remainder filled in from reference TRBV28 and TRBJ1-3): DVKVTQSSRYLVKRTGEKVFLECVQDMDHENMFWYRQDPGLGLRLIYFSYDVKMKEKGDIPEGYSVSREKKERFSLILESASTNQTSMYLCASGTGSNTIYFGEGSWLTVV.

This chain joins TRBV20-1 and TRBJ1-6; the match to TRBD1 covers 7 bases. This CDR3 is 14 amino acids long. J gave up 7 bases and V 3 bases, and 6 bases lay outside the gene matches. Germline-derived CDR1 and CDR2 are DFQATT and SNEGSKA (reference sequence). The CDR3 sequence: CSASWDSRNSPLHF. CDR3 DNA sequence: TGCAGTGCTAGTTGGGACAGCCGAAATTCACCCCTCCACTTT.

The chain carries TRBV6-5 and TRBJ2-7, with a possible D match to TRBD1 (6 bases). Germline assignment: CDR1 MNHEY and CDR2 SVGAGI. The V end lost 8 bases, the J end lost 3 bases, and 17 bases lay between the germline ends. The CDR3 runs 14 residues. This chain's CDR3 is CASRPRGGGYEQYF. The CDR3 bases are TGTGCCAGCCGACCCAGGGGTGGGGGCTACGAGCAGTACTTC.

This chain uses TRBV6-2 or TRBV6-3 with TRBJ2-6; no definite D call. The CDR3 spans 14 residues. V was trimmed by 4 bases and J by 2 bases, leaving 6 bases between them. Germline lookup yields CDR1 MNHEY and CDR2 SVGEGT. The CDR3 spells CASSSVTGANVLTF. The CDR3 region has the DNA TGTGCCAGCAGTTCTGTAACTGGGGCCAACGTCCTGACTTTC.

This clone was recorded once. The sample carries other DNA sequences with the same CDR3. The chain links TRBV3-1 (or the pseudogene TRBV3-2) to TRBJ1-6; D might be TRBD1 (6 bases). The CDR3 is 20 amino acids. Per germline, CDR1 LGHDT and CDR2 YNNKEL (reference sequence). Between the trimmed V and J ends, which lost 3 bases and 1 base, there was a span of 22 bases. The CDR3 loop reads CASSHLGQQAIYSYNSPLHF. In nucleotides, the CDR3 is TGTGCCAGCAGCCACCTGGGACAACAAGCAATCTATTCCTATAATTCACCCCTCCACTTT.

The chain joins TRBV18 to TRBJ1-1, with D tentatively TRBD1 (6 bases). CDR1 and CDR2 (germline): KGHSH, LQKENI. The CDR3 sequence is 14 residues long. V lost 1 base, J lost 2 bases, and 8 bases lay in between. The CDR3 DNA sequence: TGTGCCAGCTCACCACTGACAGGTAACACTGAAGCTTTCTTT. Translated: CASSPLTGNTEAFF.

The chain employs TRBV6-4 and TRBJ2-3; D possibly corresponds to TRBD1 (6 bases). V was shortened by 3 bases and J by 4 bases, with 20 bases between the two germline ends. CDR3 length equals 17 residues. CDR1 and CDR2 from the germline V gene are MRHNA and SNTAGT. DNA for the CDR3: TGTGCCAGCAGTGATTCCCCAGGGGCAATGGGGTCAGATACGCAGTATTTT. It encodes CASSDSPGAMGSDTQYF.

This clone was seen a single time. The V call is TRBV5-5, the J call TRBJ2-1, with 8 nucleotides matching TRBD1. The CDR3 runs to 16 residues. The germline V gene has CDR1 SGHKS and CDR2 YYEKEE (reference sequence). Trimming removed 4 bases from V and 8 bases from J; junction bases left unmatched: 14. CDR3 amino acids: CASSETTGGVSDEQFF. The CDR3, as DNA: TGTGCCAGCAGCGAGACCACAGGGGGAGTGTCCGATGAGCAGTTCTTC.

V and J are TRBV7-9 and TRBJ2-5; D is undetermined. The germline V gene encodes CDR1 SEHNR and CDR2 FQNEAQ (reference sequence). The CDR3 spans 12 residues. Trimming left V 5 bases short and J 5 bases short, with 9 bases between. CDR3 in amino acids: CASSPTEETQYF. The DNA for the CDR3 is TGTGCCAGCAGCCCCACTGAGGAGACCCAGTACTTC.

The V call is TRBV19, the J call TRBJ1-2, with 7 bases that match TRBD1. After removal of 5 bases from V and 0 bases from J, the junction contained 3 bases not matched to a gene. The CDR3 covers 14 residues. Germline lookup yields CDR1 LNHDA and CDR2 SQIVND (reference sequence). This CDR3 reads CASSGTEPNYGYTF. Written as DNA, the CDR3 is TGTGCCAGTAGTGGGACAGAGCCTAACTATGGCTACACCTTC.

V is TRBV7-2 and J is TRBJ2-5; weak D call: TRBD1 (6 bases). In germline, CDR1 is SGHTA, CDR2 FQGNSA. The CDR3 length is 17 residues. With 2 bases removed from V and 5 bases from J, the gap between germline ends came to 21 bases. CDR3 loop: CASSLYYRGLRDETQYF. CDR3 nucleotide sequence: TGTGCCAGCAGCTTATATTATAGGGGGTTGAGGGATGAGACCCAGTACTTC. The full variable domain, rest sourced from reference TRBV7-2 and TRBJ2-5, is GAGVSQSPSNKVTEKGKDVELRCDPISGHTALYWYRQSLGQGLEFLIYFQGNSAPDKSGLPSDRFSAERTGGSVSTLTIQRTQQEDSAVYLCASSLYYRGLRDETQYFGPGTRLLVL.

The rearrangement uses TRBV7-8 and TRBJ2-4, with 9 bases matching TRBD1. This CDR3 is 18 amino acids long. Germline V gene sequence: CDR1 SGHVS, CDR2 FQNEAQ. Losses at the gene ends were 1 base for V and 4 bases for J; bases not matched to a gene: 11. This CDR3 reads CASSLVVTVGQGKNIQYF. CDR3 DNA sequence: TGTGCCAGCAGCTTAGTAGTCACAGTAGGACAGGGGAAAAACATTCAGTACTTC.

The gene calls are TRBV19 and TRBJ2-5; 10 nucleotides line up with TRBD2. Trimming at V came to 9 bases and at J to 1 base, leaving 2 bases not matched to a gene. This CDR3 contains 13 residues. CDR1 is LNHDA and CDR2 is SQIVND in the germline V gene (reference sequence). CDR3 loop: CASSGGAQETQYF. For the CDR3, the DNA is TGTGCCAGCAGCGGGGGGGCCCAAGAGACCCAGTACTTC.

This sequence joins TRBV9 and TRBJ1-1; D is unclear. The CDR3 spans 12 residues. V dropped 3 bases and J dropped 4 bases, with 7 bases sitting between them. The germline V gene has CDR1 SGDLS and CDR2 YYNGEE. The DNA for the CDR3 is TGTGCCAGCAGCGCAGGAAGCACTGAAGCTTTCTTT. Residues: CASSAGSTEAFF.

V usage is TRBV27 and J usage is TRBJ1-2; 11 bases are shared with TRBD1. In germline, CDR1 is MNHEY, CDR2 SMNVEV (reference sequence). The CDR3 extends over 18 amino acids. Losses at the gene ends were 6 bases for V and 0 bases for J; bases not matched to a gene: 12. The CDR3 loop reads CASRKRPGQGVANYGYTF. The CDR3 DNA sequence: TGTGCCAGCAGAAAACGCCCGGGACAGGGGGTAGCTAACTATGGCTACACCTTC.

This rearrangement joins TRBV3-1 (or the pseudogene TRBV3-2) to TRBJ1-6, with no clear D. Germline V gives CDR1 LGHDT, CDR2 YNNKEL (reference sequence). This CDR3 has 17 amino acids. V was cut by 1 base and J by 3 bases, with 13 bases left in between. The CDR3 nucleotides are TGTGCCAGCAGCCAAGCGCCCAGGATAAACTATAATTCACCCCTCCACTTT. This sequence encodes CASSQAPRINYNSPLHF.

This clone appeared once. This chain links TRBV3-1 (or the pseudogene TRBV3-2) with TRBJ2-5; 9 positions agree with TRBD2. The germline gives CDR1 LGHDT, CDR2 YNNKEL (reference sequence). V shed 3 bases, J shed 6 bases, and the junction held 8 bases outside the gene matches. CDR3 length: 15 residues. CDR3 coding DNA: TGTGCCAGCAGCCAGCAACTAGCGGGTGTAAAGACCCAGTACTTC. This translates into CASSQQLAGVKTQYF.

This clone was observed once. The chain joins TRBV5-1 to TRBJ1-4; D possibly corresponds to TRBD1 (6 bases). Germline CDR1 reads SGHRS; CDR2 reads YFSETQ. This CDR3 region has 15 residues. Deletions cut 4 bases from V and 8 bases from J, with 18 bases between. CDR3 amino acids: CASSGRGAWEEKLFF. The CDR3 DNA reads TGCGCCAGCAGCGGCCGGGGGGCATGGGAAGAAAAACTGTTTTTT. The variable domain in full, completed from reference TRBV5-1 and TRBJ1-4, reads KAGVTQTPRYLIKTRGQQVTLSCSPISGHRSVSWYQQTPGQGLQFLFEYFSETQRNKGNFPGRFSGRQFSNSRSEMNVSTLELGDSALYLCASSGRGAWEEKLFFGSGTQLSVL.

This clone showed up just once. The chain carries TRBV21-1 and TRBJ2-5; the tabulated D call, TRBD2, remains unverified against the DNA. TRBV21-1 is classified as a pseudogene. CDR3 size: 16 residues. CDR3 residues: CASSRSRAGGPETQYF. In DNA, the CDR3 is TGTGCCAGCAGCCGAAGTCGAGCGGGGGGCCCAGAGACCCAGTACTTC.